What follows are 21 T cell receptor beta chains derived from one specimen sequenced in a study of monozygotic twins with inflammatory bowel disease (dated by TCRdb to the late 2010s). The library was prepared using 5' RACE. Sequencer: Illumina HiSeq 2500. TCRdb reanalyzed the reads, keeping one entry per CDR3 protein sequence and omitting DNA. The sample's clone listing holds over 150,000 distinct CDR3 sequences. Approximately 2.4% of the sample comes from the top ten. Sequenced: blood. All receptors derive from a human donor with ulcerative colitis or Crohn's disease, or a healthy co-twin of an affected twin (not recorded which).

This rearrangement joins TRBV28 to TRBJ2-7; TCRdb returns TRBD2, unconfirmable since there is no DNA. Germline V CDR1 and CDR2: MDHEN, SYDVKM. The length of the CDR3 is 11 residues. The CDR3 here is CASSSPHEQYF.

CDR3 sequence reads: CASSLPRGDYGYTF. This sequence joins TRBV5-1 and TRBJ1-2. In germline, CDR1 is SGHRS, CDR2 YFSETQ. CDR3 length equals 14 residues.

This rearrangement joins TRBV10-3 to TRBJ1-2; TCRdb proposes TRBD1, but this gene call is untestable without DNA. CDR1 is ENHRY and CDR2 is SYGVKD in the germline V gene. The CDR3 has 13 residues. The CDR3 spells CAISTDGGQGYTF.

This sequence joins TRBV6-5 and TRBJ2-1; TCRdb designates TRBD2, a call that cannot be tested without DNA. The CDR3 is made up of 16 amino acids. Germline CDR1 is MNHEY and CDR2 is SVGAGI. CDR3 in amino acids: CASATSGGGLYNEQFF.

V usage is TRBV10-3 and J usage is TRBJ2-3; TCRdb outputs TRBD2, but without DNA this stays unchecked. Germline V gene sequence: CDR1 ENHRY, CDR2 SYGVKD. This CDR3 has 16 amino acids. CDR3 in amino acids: CAISGTAGGRGDTQYF.

V and J are TRBV6-2 or TRBV6-3 and TRBJ2-5. Germline CDR1 MNHEY, CDR2 SVGEGT. The CDR3 is 12 residues long. CDR3: CASSYSRETQYF.

The genes are TRBV9 and TRBJ2-5; TCRdb picks TRBD2, but there is no DNA to check that call. Germline CDR1 and CDR2: SGDLS and YYNGEE. The CDR3 has 17 amino acids. The CDR3 is CASSLGTSGRVQETQYF.

The chain is built from TRBV6-5 and TRBJ2-4. The CDR3 length is 12 residues. The germline CDR1 and CDR2 sequences are MNHEY and SVGAGI. CDR3 amino acids: CASSPDSNIQYF.

This chain links TRBV5-1 with TRBJ2-3; TCRdb picks TRBD1, but there is no DNA to check that call. This CDR3 has 17 amino acids. From germline, CDR1 is SGHRS and CDR2 YFSETQ. The CDR3 loop is CASSFGDGDRLTDTQYF.

V is TRBV20-1 and J is TRBJ1-1; the D call of TRBD1 rests on TCRdb alone, since no DNA is present to check it. Germline V lookup: CDR1 DFQATT, CDR2 SNEGSKA (reference sequence). The CDR3 loop spans 14 amino acids. CDR3 sequence: CSAKPGAPNTEAFF.

The chain couples TRBV4-1 to TRBJ2-7; TCRdb lists TRBD1, though no DNA is available to test this call. There are 15 residues in the CDR3. Germline V gene data show CDR1 as MGHRA and CDR2 as YSYEKL. CDR3 amino acids: CASSPGQGGTYEQYF.

This chain joins TRBV5-1 and TRBJ2-7; as DNA is missing, the TRBD1 call by TCRdb cannot be tested. The CDR3 extends over 12 amino acids. Per the germline V gene, CDR1 is SGHRS and CDR2 is YFSETQ. The CDR3 sequence is CASSVGQAEQYF.

CDR3 sequence reads: CASSISSKLNTEAFF. The genes are TRBV9 and TRBJ1-1. CDR3 length equals 15 residues. Per germline, CDR1 SGDLS and CDR2 YYNGEE. Looking up the rest from reference TRBV9 and TRBJ1-1 gives the full variable domain: DSGVTQTPKHLITATGQRVTLRCSPRSGDLSVYWYQQSLDQGLQFLIQYYNGEERAKGNILERFSAQQFPDLHSELNLSSLELGDSALYFCASSISSKLNTEAFFGQGTRLTVV.

The gene calls are TRBV18 and TRBJ2-3; there is no DNA to check the TCRdb D call of TRBD1. The germline CDR1 and CDR2 sequences are KGHSH and LQKENI. This CDR3 contains 14 residues. CDR3 region: CASSPITGMGTQYF.

This chain links TRBV20-1 with TRBJ2-1; TCRdb designates TRBD2, a call that cannot be tested without DNA. The germline gives CDR1 DFQATT, CDR2 SNEGSKA (reference sequence). The CDR3 has 15 residues. CDR3 sequence: CSASLAGPSYNEQFF.

The chain uses TRBV6-5 and TRBJ2-2. Per the germline V gene, CDR1 is MNHEY and CDR2 is SVGAGI. The CDR3 is 14 residues long. CDR3 region: CASSTTIATGELFF.

CDR3 in amino acids: CASSRRPDLIEQYF. This sequence joins TRBV23-1 and TRBJ2-7. TRBV23-1 is an ORF, and what it does is uncertain. The CDR3 is 14 residues long.

This chain links TRBV5-1 with TRBJ1-1; the TCRdb call, TRBD1, lacks DNA for checking. Germline lookup yields CDR1 SGHRS and CDR2 YFSETQ. This CDR3 has 11 residues. The CDR3 sequence is CASSLEGRAFF.

This chain links TRBV5-1 with TRBJ2-2; TCRdb outputs TRBD2, but without DNA this stays unchecked. CDR1 is SGHRS and CDR2 is YFSETQ in the germline V gene. The CDR3 spans 16 residues. The CDR3 reads CASRGYGRAFGGELFF.

The chain has TRBV10-3 and TRBJ1-2. Germline-derived CDR1 and CDR2 are ENHRY and SYGVKD. The CDR3 extends over 14 amino acids. The CDR3 loop is CAISESEFYYGYTF.

The chain couples TRBV20-1 to TRBJ2-1; lacking DNA, the TRBD1 call made by TCRdb goes unchecked. Germline CDR1 and CDR2: DFQATT and SNEGSKA (reference sequence). The CDR3 is made up of 13 amino acids. The CDR3 loop is CSGSVGGYNEQFF.